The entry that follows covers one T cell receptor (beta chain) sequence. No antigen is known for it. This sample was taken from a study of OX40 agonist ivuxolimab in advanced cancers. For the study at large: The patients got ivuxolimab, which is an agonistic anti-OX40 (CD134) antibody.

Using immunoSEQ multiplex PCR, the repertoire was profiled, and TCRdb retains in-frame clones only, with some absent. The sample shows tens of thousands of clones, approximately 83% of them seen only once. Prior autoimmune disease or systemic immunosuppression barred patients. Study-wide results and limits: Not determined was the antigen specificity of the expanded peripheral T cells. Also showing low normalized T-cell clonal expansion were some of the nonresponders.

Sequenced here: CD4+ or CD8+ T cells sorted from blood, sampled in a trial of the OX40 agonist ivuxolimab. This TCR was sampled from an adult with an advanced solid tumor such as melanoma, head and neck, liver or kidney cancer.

DNA of the CDR3: TGTGCCAGCAGTTCCCCTGGAGGGCAACTCGGAGATACGCAGTATTTT. Translating gives CASSSPGGQLGDTQYF. This sequence joins TRBV27 and TRBJ2-3; D might be TRBD2 (6 bases). The CDR3 has 16 amino acids. Germline V gene data show CDR1 as MNHEY and CDR2 as SMNVEV (reference sequence). V lost 4 bases and J 5 bases, leaving 19 bases between the germline ends.